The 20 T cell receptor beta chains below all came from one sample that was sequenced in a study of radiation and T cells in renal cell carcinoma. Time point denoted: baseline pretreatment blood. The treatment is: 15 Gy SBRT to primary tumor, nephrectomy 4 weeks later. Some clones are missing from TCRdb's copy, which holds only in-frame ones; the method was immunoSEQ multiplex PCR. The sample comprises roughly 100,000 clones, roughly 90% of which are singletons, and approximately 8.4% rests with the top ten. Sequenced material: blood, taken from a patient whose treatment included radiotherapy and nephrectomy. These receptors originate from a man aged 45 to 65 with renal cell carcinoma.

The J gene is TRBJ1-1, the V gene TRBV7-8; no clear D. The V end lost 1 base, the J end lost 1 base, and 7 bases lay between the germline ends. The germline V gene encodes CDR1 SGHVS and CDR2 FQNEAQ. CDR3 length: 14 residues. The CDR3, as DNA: TGTGCCAGCAGCTTAGATTTAGGGAACACTGAAGCTTTCTTT. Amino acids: CASSLDLGNTEAFF.

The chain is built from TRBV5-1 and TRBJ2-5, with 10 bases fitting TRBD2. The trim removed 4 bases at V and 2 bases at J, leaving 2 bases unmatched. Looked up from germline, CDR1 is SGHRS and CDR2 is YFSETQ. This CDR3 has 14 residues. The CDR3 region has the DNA TGCGCCAGCAGCATAGCGGGGGGACAAGAGACCCAGTACTTC. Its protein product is CASSIAGGQETQYF.

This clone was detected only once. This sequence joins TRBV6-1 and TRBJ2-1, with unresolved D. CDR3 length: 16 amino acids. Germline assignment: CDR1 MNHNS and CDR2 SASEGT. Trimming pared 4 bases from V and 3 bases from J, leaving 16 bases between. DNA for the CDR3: TGTGCCAGCAGTGGGTTGGGCAGAGTAAACTACAATGAGCAGTTCTTC. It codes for CASSGLGRVNYNEQFF.

This CDR3 is CASGSGTSTDTQYF. CDR3 bases: TGTGCTAGTGGTTCCGGGACTAGCACAGATACGCAGTATTTT. The V gene is TRBV12-5, the J gene TRBJ2-3; possibly TRBD2 for D (6 bases). This CDR3 has 14 residues. The V end was cut by 4 bases, the J end by 0 bases, with 8 bases between. Germline assignment: CDR1 LGHNT and CDR2 FRNRAP.

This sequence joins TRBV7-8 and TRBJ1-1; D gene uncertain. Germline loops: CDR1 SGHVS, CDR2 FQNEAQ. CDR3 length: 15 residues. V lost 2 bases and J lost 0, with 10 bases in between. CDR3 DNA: TGTGCCAGCAGCTTATCGGCAGGAGTGAACACTGAAGCTTTCTTT. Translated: CASSLSAGVNTEAFF. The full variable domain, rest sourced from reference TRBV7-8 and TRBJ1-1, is GAGVSQSPRYKVAKRGQDVALRCDPISGHVSLFWYQQALGQGPEFLTYFQNEAQLDKSGLPSDRFFAERPEGSVSTLKIQRTQQEDSAVYLCASSLSAGVNTEAFFGQGTRLTVV.

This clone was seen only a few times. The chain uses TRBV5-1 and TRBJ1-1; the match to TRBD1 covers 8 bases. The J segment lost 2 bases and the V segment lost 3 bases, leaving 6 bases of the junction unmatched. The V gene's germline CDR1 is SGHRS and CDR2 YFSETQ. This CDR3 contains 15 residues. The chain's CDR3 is CASSSPTGGNTEAFF. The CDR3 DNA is TGCGCCAGCAGCTCGCCAACAGGGGGTAACACTGAAGCTTTCTTT.

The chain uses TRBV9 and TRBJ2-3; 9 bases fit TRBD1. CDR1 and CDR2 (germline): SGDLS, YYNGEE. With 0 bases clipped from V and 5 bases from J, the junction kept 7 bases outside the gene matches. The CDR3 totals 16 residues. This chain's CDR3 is CASSVGGTGRGDTQYF. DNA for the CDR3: TGTGCCAGCAGCGTAGGCGGGACAGGGAGGGGAGATACGCAGTATTTT. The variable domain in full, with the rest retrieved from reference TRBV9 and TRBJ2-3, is DSGVTQTPKHLITATGQRVTLRCSPRSGDLSVYWYQQSLDQGLQFLIQYYNGEERAKGNILERFSAQQFPDLHSELNLSSLELGDSALYFCASSVGGTGRGDTQYFGPGTRLTVL.

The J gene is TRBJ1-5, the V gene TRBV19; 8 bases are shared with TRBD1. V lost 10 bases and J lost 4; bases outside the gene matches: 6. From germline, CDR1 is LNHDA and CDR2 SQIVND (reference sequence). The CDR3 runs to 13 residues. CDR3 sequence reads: CATGTGINQPQHF. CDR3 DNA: TGTGCCACCGGGACAGGTATTAATCAGCCCCAGCATTTT.

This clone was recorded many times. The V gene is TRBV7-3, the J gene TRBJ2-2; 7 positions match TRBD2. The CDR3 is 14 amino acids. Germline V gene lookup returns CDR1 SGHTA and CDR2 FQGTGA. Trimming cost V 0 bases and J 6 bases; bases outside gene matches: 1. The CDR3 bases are TGTGCCAGCAGCTTAACAGGGAGGGCCGGGGAGCTGTTTTTT. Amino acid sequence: CASSLTGRAGELFF.

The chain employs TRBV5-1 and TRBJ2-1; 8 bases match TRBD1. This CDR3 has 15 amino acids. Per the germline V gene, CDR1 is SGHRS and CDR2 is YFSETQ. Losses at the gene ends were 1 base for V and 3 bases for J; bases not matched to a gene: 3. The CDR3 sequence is CASSLLGTGYNEQFF. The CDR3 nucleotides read TGCGCCAGCAGCTTGCTCGGGACAGGCTACAATGAGCAGTTCTTC.

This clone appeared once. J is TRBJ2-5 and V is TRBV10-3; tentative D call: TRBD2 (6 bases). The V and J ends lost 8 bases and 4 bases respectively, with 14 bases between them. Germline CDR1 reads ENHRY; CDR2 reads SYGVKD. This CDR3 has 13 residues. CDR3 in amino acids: CAISEMRGETQYF. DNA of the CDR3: TGTGCCATCTCTGAGATGCGGGGAGAGACCCAGTACTTC.

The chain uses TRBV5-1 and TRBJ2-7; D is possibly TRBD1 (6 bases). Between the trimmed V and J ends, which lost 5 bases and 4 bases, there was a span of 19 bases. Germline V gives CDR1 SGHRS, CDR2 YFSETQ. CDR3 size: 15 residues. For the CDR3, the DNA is TGCGCCAGCAGTCAAGTTACAGGGAAACGGTACGAGCAGTACTTC. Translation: CASSQVTGKRYEQYF.

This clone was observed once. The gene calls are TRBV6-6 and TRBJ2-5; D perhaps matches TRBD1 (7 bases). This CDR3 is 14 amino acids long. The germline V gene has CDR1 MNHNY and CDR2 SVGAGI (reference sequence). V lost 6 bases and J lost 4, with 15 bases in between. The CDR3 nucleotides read TGTGCCAGCAGGCAGGGGGGATCAGGAGAGACCCAGTACTTC. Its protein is CASRQGGSGETQYF.

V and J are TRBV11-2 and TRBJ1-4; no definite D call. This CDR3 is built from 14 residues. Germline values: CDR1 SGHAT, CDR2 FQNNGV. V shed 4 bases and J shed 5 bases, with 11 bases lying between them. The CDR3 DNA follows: TGTGCCAGCAGCTCCCGGACCGCGAATGAAAAACTGTTTTTT. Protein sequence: CASSSRTANEKLFF.

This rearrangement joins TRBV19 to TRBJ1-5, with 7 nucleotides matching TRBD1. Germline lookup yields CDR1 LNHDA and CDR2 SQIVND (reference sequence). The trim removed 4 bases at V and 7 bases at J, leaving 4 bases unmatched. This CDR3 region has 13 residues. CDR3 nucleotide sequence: TGTGCCAGTAGTACAGGGGGGAGGCAGCCCCAGCATTTT. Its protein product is CASSTGGRQPQHF.

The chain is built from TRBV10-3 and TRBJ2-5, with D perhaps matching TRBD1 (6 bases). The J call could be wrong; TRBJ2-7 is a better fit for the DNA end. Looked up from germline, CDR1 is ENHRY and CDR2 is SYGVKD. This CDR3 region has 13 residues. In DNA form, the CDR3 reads TGTGCCATCAGTGAACCAGGGGTTTACGAGCAGTACTTC. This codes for CAISEPGVYEQYF.

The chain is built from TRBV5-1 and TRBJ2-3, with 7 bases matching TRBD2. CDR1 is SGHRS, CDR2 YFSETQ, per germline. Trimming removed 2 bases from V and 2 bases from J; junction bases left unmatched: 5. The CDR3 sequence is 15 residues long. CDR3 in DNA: TGCGCCAGCAGCTTCTTGACTAGCCACACAGATACGCAGTATTTT. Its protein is CASSFLTSHTDTQYF.

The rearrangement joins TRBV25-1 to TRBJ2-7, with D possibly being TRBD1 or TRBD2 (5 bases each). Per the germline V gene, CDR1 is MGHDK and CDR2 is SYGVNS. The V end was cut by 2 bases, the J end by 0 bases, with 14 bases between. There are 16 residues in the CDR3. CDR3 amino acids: CASSEGIGALSYEQYF. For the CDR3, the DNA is TGTGCCAGCAGTGAAGGAATCGGGGCTCTCTCCTACGAGCAGTACTTC.

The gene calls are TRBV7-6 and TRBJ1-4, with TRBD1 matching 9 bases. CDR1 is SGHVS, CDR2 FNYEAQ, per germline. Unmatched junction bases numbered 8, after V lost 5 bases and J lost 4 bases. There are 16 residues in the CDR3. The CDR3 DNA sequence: TGTGCCAGCAGCACGAATCCGGGACAGGGTAATGAAAAACTGTTTTTT. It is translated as CASSTNPGQGNEKLFF.

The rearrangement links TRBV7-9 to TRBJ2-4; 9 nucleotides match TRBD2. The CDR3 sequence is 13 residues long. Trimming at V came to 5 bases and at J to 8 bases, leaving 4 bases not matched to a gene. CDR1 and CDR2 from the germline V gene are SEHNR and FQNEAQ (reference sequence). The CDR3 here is CASSSGRMDIQYF. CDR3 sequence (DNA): TGTGCCAGCAGCAGCGGGAGGATGGACATTCAGTACTTC.